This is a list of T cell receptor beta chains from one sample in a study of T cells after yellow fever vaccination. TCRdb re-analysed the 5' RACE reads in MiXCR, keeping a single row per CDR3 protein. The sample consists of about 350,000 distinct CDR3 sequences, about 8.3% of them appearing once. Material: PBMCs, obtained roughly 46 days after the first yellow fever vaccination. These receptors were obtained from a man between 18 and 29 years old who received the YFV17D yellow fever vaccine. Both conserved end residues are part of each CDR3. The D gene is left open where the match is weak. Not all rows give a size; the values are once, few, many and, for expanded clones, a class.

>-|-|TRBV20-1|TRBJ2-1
CSAPLPGVYNEQFF
TGCAGTGCTCCCCTTCCGGGGGTTTACAATGAGCAGTTCTTC
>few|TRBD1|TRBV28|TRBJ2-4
CATGGPIQYF
TGTGCCACAGGGGGCCCCATTCAGTACTTC
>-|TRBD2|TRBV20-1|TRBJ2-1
CSASPSGGVSYNEQFF
TGCAGTGCTAGCCCTAGCGGGGGAGTCTCCTACAATGAGCAGTTCTTC
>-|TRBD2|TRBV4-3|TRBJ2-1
CASSQLAGDYNEQFF
TGCGCCAGCAGCCAACTAGCGGGGGATTACAATGAGCAGTTCTTC
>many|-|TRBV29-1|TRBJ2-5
CSVGRSQETQYF
TGCAGCGTTGGGAGGAGCCAAGAGACCCAGTACTTC
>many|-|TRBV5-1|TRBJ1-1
CASSLVRSTEAFF
TGCGCCAGCAGCTTGGTTCGTTCCACTGAAGCTTTCTTT
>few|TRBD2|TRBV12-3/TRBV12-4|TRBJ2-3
CASGSGDPDTQYF
TGTGCCAGCGGAAGCGGGGACCCAGATACGCAGTATTTT
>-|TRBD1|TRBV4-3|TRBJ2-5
CASSRGRQGSGGTQYF
TGCGCCAGCAGCCGGGGCCGACAGGGGTCAGGGGGGACCCAGTACTTC
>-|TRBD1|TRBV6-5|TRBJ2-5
CASRYPKRGQEETQYF
TGTGCCAGCAGATACCCTAAGAGGGGACAGGAAGAGACCCAGTACTTC
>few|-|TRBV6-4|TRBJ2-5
CASSDKGRETQYF
TGTGCCAGCAGTGACAAAGGGAGGGAGACCCAGTACTTC
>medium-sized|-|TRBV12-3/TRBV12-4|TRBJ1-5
CASSLSGNQPQHF
TGTGCCAGCAGCTTATCCGGCAATCAGCCCCAGCATTTT
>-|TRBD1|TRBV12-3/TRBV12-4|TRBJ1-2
CASRIDRGYGYTF
TGTGCCAGCAGGATCGACAGGGGCTATGGCTACACCTTC
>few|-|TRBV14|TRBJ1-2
CASSQDGTGFYGYTF
TGTGCCAGCAGCCAAGATGGGACGGGATTCTATGGCTACACCTTC
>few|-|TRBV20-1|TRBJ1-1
CSAPGPQGDLNTEAFF
TGCAGTGCTCCTGGGCCCCAAGGGGACCTGAACACTGAAGCTTTCTTT
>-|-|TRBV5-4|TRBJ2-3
CASSPDLGGTQYF
TGTGCCAGCAGCCCAGACCTTGGTGGTACGCAGTATTTT
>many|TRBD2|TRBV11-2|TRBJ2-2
CASSLVRVGLAGPNTGELFF
TGTGCCAGCAGCTTAGTCCGCGTTGGGCTAGCGGGGCCAAACACCGGGGAGCTGTTTTTT
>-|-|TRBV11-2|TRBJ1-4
CASSPVRDFGEKLFF
TGTGCCAGCAGCCCGGTCAGGGATTTCGGCGAAAAACTGTTTTTT
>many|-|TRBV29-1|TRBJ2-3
CSVAPWTDTDTQYF
TGCAGCGTAGCGCCCTGGACGGACACAGATACGCAGTATTTT
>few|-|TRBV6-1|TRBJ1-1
CASSEVSDTEAFF
TGTGCCAGCAGTGAAGTGTCGGACACTGAAGCTTTCTTT
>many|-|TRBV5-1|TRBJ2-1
CASSLGTYGNEQFF
TGCGCCAGCAGCTTGGGAACATATGGCAATGAGCAGTTCTTC
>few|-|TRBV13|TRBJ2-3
CASSPTVLADTQYF
TGTGCCAGCAGCCCGACAGTTCTCGCAGATACGCAGTATTTT
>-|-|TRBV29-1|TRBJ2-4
CSVEGGLAKNIQYF
TGCAGCGTTGAAGGGGGGCTAGCCAAAAACATTCAGTACTTC
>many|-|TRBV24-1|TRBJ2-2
CATSVGGELFF
TGTGCCACCAGTGTCGGCGGGGAGCTGTTTTTT
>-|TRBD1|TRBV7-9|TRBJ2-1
CASSAPGTVGNEQFF
TGTGCCAGCAGCGCCCCGGGGACAGTAGGCAATGAGCAGTTCTTC
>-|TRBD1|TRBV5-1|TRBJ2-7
CASSQGTGERYEQYF
TGCGCCAGCAGCCAAGGGACAGGGGAACGATACGAGCAGTACTTC
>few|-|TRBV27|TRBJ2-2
CASSFLGVEYGELFF
TGTGCCAGCAGTTTTCTGGGGGTTGAGTACGGGGAGCTGTTTTTT
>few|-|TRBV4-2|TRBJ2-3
CASSQGVGSTDTQYF
TGTGCCAGCAGCCAAGGAGTCGGCAGCACAGATACGCAGTATTTT
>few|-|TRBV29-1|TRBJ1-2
CSVDSYGYTF
TGCAGCGTTGACAGCTATGGCTACACCTTC
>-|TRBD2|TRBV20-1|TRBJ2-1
CSAMSGGASYEQFF
TGCAGTGCTATGAGCGGGGGGGCCTCGTATGAGCAGTTCTTC
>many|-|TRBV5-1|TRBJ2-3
CASSPTSSTDTQYF
TGCGCCAGCAGCCCCACTTCTAGCACAGATACGCAGTATTTT
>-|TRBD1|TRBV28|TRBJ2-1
CASSLGTGGLYNEQFF
TGTGCCAGCAGTTTGGGCACAGGGGGCCTCTACAATGAGCAGTTCTTC
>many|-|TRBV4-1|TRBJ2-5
CASSLQGTYKETQYF
TGCGCCAGCAGCCTCCAGGGGACTTACAAAGAGACCCAGTACTTC
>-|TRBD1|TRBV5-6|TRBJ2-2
CASSVEGAVTGELFF
TGTGCCAGCAGCGTCGAGGGGGCGGTCACCGGGGAGCTGTTTTTT
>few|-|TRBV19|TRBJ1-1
CASSPIGLNTEAFF
TGTGCCAGTAGTCCCATCGGACTGAACACTGAAGCTTTCTTT
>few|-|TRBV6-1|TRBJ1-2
CASSEQGQGTGYTF
TGTGCCAGCAGTGAACAGGGCCAGGGGACCGGCTACACCTTC